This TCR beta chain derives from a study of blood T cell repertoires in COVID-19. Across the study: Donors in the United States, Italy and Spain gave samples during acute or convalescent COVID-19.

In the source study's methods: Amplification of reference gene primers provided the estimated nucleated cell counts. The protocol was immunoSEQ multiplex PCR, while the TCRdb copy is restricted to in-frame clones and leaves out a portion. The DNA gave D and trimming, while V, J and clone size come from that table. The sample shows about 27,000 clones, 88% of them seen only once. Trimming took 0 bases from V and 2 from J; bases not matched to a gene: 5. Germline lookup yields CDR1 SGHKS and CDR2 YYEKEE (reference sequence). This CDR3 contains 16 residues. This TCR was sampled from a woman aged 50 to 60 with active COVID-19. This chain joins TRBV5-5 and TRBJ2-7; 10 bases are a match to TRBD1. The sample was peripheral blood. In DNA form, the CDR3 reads TGTGCCAGCAGCTTGGACCCGGGACAGGGGACCTACGAGCAGTACTTC. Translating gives CASSLDPGQGTYEQYF.